This T cell receptor beta chain was sequenced in a study of blood T cells in healthy people across ages. Study overall: Per two T cells, template switching captured roughly one barcoded beta molecule.

Around 9.5 milliliters of peripheral blood were drawn from each donor. Study-level points and caveats: Lack of knowledge of donor CMV status possibly confounded expanded clonotype changes.

The CDR3 spans 14 residues. With V trimmed by 2 bases and J by 9 bases, 9 bases remained unmatched. Germline lookup yields CDR1 SGHAT and CDR2 FQNNGV. On this clonotype itself: Its antigen is as yet unknown.

Then a second PCR, running roughly 7 to 11 cycles, was carried out with a sample-barcoded 5' primer and a J-beta primer mix. TCRdb fed the 5' RACE reads into MiXCR, producing one record per CDR3 protein. The table has around 1.7 million distinct CDR3 sequences, under 30% seen once. The clonotype originates from a woman aged 30 to 39 in good health. Material: blood. V and J are TRBV11-2 and TRBJ2-5, with 7 bases aligning to TRBD1. The CDR3: CASSLNRGFGSQYF. Written as DNA, the CDR3 is TGTGCCAGCAGCTTAAACAGGGGTTTCGGGTCCCAGTACTTC.